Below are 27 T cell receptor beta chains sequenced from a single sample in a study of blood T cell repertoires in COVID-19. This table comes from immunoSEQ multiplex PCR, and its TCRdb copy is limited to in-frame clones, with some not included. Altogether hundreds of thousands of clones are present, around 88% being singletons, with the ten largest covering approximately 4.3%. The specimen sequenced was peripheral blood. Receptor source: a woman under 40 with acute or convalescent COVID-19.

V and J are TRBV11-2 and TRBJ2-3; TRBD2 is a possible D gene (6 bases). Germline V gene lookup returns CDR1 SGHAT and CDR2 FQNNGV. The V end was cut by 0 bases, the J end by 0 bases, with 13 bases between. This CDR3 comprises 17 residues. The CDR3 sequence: CASSLEGGKTSTDTQYF. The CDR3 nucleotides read TGTGCCAGCAGCTTAGAGGGGGGAAAAACTAGCACAGATACGCAGTATTTT.

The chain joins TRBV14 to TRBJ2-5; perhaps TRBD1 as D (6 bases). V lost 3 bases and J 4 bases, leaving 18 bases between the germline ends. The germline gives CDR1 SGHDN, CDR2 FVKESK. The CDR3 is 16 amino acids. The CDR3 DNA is TGTGCCAGCAGCCAGGTTTCGGGACAAATCCGAGAGACCCAGTACTTC. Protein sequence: CASSQVSGQIRETQYF.

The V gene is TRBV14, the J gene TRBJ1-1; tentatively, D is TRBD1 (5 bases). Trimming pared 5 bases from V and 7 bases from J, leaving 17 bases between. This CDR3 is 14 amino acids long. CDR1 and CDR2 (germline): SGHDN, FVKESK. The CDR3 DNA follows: TGTGCCAGCAGCAAGTCAGGGAAGGGCGTTGAAGCTTTCTTT. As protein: CASSKSGKGVEAFF.

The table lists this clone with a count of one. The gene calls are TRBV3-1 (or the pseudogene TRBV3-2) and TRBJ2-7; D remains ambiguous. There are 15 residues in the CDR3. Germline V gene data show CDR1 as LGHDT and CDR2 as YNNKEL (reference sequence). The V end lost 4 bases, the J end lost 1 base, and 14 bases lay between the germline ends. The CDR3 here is CASSPGALGSYEQYF. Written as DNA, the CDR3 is TGTGCCAGCAGCCCCGGTGCCCTAGGTTCCTACGAGCAGTACTTC.

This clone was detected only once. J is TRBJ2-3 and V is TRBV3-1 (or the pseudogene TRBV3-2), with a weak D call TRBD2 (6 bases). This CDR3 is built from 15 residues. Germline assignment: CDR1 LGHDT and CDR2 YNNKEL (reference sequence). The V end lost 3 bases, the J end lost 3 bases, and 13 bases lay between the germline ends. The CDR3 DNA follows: TGTGCCAGCAGCCAGGGTGGCGGGGCAACAGATACGCAGTATTTT. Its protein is CASSQGGGATDTQYF.

The CDR3 nucleotides read TGTGCCAGCAGCTTAAACCCGAACGGTGGTTCACCCCTCCACTTT. It is translated as CASSLNPNGGSPLHF. The V call is TRBV5-4, the J call TRBJ1-6; D is ambiguous. Germline CDR1 and CDR2: SGHNT and YYREEE (reference sequence). The V end was cut by 2 bases, the J end by 9 bases, with 15 bases between. This CDR3 has 15 amino acids.

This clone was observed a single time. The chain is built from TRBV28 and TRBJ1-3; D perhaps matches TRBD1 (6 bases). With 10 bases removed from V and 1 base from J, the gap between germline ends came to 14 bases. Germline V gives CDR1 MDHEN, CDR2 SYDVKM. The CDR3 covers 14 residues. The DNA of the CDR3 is TGTGCCACACTCGGGGGGACATCTGGAAACACCATATATTTT. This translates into CATLGGTSGNTIYF.

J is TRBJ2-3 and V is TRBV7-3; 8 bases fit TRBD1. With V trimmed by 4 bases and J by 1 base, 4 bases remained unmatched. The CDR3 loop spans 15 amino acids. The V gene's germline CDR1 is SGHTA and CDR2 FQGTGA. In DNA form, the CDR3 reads TGTGCCAGCAGCTCACAGGGGGTCGGCACAGATACGCAGTATTTT. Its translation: CASSSQGVGTDTQYF.

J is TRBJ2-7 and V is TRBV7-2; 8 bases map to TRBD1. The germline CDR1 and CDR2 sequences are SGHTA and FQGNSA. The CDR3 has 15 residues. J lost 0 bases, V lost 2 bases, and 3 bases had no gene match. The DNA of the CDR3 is TGTGCCAGCAGCTTAATGCAGGGGGCCTCCTACGAGCAGTACTTC. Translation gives CASSLMQGASYEQYF.

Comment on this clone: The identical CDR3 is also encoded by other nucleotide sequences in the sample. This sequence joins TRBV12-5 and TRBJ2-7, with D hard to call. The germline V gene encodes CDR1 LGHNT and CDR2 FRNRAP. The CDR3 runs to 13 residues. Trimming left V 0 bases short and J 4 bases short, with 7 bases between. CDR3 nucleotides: TGTGCTAGTGGTTTGGTCGGAGATTACGAGCAGTACTTC. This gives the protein CASGLVGDYEQYF.

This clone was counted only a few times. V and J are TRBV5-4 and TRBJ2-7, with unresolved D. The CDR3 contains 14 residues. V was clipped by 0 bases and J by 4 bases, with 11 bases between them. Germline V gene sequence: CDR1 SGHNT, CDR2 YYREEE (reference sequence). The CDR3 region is CASSLAVGPYEQYF. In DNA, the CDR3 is TGTGCCAGCAGCTTGGCCGTTGGGCCTTACGAGCAGTACTTC.

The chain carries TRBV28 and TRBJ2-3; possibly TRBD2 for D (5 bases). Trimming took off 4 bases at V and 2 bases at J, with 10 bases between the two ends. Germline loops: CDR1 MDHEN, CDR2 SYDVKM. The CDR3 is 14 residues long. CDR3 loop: CASSWGSVTDTQYF. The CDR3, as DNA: TGTGCCAGCAGTTGGGGTAGCGTCACAGATACGCAGTATTTT.

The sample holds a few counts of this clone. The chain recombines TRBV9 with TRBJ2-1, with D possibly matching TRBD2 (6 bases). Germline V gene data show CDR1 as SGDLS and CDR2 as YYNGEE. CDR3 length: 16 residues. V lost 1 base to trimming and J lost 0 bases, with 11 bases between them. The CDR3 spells CASSVQLRGSYNEQFF. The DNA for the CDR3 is TGTGCCAGCAGCGTACAATTGCGGGGCTCCTACAATGAGCAGTTCTTC. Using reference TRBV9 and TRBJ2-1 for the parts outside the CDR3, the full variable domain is DSGVTQTPKHLITATGQRVTLRCSPRSGDLSVYWYQQSLDQGLQFLIQYYNGEERAKGNILERFSAQQFPDLHSELNLSSLELGDSALYFCASSVQLRGSYNEQFFGPGTRLTVL.

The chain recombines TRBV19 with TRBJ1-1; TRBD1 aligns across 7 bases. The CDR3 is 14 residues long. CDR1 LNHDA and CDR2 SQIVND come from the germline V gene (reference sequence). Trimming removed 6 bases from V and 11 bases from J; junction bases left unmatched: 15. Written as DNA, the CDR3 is TGTGCCAGTAGAACCGGGACAGACAGCAGTGCTGCTTTCTTT. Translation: CASRTGTDSSAAFF.

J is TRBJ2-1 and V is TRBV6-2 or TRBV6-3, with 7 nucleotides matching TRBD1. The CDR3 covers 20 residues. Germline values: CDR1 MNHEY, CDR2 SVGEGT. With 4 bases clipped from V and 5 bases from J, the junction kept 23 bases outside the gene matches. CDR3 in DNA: TGTGCCAGCAGTTCGCAGAGACAGGGTATATTCACACAGGCACACAATGAGCAGTTCTTC. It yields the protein CASSSQRQGIFTQAHNEQFF.

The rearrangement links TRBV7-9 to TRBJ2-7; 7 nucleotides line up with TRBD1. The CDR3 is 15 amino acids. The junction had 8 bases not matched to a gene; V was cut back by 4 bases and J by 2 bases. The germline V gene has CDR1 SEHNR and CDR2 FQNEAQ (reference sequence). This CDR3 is CASSSSRDSPYEQYF. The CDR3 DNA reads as TGTGCCAGCAGCTCCAGCCGGGACAGTCCCTACGAGCAGTACTTC. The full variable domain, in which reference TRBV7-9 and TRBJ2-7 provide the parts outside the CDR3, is DTGVSQNPRHKITKRGQNVTFRCDPISEHNRLYWYRQTLGQGPEFLTYFQNEAQLEKSRLLSDRFSAERPKGSFSTLEIQRTEQGDSAMYLCASSSSRDSPYEQYFGPGTRLTVT.

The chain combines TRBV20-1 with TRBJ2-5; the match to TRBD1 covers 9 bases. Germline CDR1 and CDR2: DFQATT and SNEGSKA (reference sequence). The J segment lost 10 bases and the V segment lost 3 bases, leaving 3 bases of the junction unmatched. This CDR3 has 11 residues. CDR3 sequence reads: CSARGQGDQYF. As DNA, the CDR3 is TGCAGTGCTAGGGGACAGGGAGACCAGTACTTC.

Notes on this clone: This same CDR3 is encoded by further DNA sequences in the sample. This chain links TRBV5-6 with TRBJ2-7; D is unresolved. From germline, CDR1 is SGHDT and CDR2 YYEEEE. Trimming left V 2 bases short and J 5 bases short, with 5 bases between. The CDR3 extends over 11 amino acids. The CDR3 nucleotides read TGTGCCAGCAGCTTAAGCGACGAGCAGTACTTC. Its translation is CASSLSDEQYF.

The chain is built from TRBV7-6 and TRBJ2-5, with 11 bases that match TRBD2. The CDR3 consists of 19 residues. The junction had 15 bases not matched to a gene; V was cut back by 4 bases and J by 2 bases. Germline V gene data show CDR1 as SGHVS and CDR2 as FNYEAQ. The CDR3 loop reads CASSSYFPGLADTQETQYF. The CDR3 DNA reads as TGTGCCAGCAGCTCCTATTTCCCGGGACTAGCGGACACTCAAGAGACCCAGTACTTC.

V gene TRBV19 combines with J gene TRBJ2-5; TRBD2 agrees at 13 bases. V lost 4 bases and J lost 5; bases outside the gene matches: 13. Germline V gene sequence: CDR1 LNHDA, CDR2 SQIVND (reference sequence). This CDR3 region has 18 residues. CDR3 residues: CASSKGALAGGQGETQYF. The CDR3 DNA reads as TGTGCCAGTAGTAAGGGCGCACTAGCGGGGGGGCAGGGTGAGACCCAGTACTTC.

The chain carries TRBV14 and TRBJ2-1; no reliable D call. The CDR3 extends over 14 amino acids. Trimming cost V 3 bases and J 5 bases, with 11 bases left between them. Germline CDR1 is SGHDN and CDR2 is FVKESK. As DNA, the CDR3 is TGTGCCAGCAGCCATAGCTTCATGAACAATGAGCAGTTCTTC. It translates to CASSHSFMNNEQFF.

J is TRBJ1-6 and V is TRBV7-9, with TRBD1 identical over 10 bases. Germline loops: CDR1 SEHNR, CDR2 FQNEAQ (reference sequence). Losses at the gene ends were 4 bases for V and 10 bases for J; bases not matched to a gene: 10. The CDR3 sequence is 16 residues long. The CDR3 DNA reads TGTGCCAGCAGCTCGCACCTCGGGACAGGGGCCTCACCCCTCCACTTT. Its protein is CASSSHLGTGASPLHF. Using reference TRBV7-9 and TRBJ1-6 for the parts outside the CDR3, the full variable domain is DTGVSQNPRHKITKRGQNVTFRCDPISEHNRLYWYRQTLGQGPEFLTYFQNEAQLEKSRLLSDRFSAERPKGSFSTLEIQRTEQGDSAMYLCASSSHLGTGASPLHFGNGTRLTVT.

The CDR3 protein is CASSRTGNPYNEQFF. Written as DNA, the CDR3 is TGTGCCAGCAGCAGGACAGGGAACCCCTACAATGAGCAGTTCTTC. V usage is TRBV27 and J usage is TRBJ2-1, with 8 bases identical to TRBD1. There are 15 residues in the CDR3. Germline lookup yields CDR1 MNHEY and CDR2 SMNVEV (reference sequence). Trimming removed 6 bases from V and 2 bases from J; junction bases left unmatched: 6.

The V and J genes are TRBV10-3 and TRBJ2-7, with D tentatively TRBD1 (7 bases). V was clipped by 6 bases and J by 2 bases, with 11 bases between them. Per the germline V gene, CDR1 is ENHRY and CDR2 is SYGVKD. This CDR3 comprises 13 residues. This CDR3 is CAIREGATYEQYF. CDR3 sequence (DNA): TGTGCCATCAGGGAGGGGGCCACCTACGAGCAGTACTTC.

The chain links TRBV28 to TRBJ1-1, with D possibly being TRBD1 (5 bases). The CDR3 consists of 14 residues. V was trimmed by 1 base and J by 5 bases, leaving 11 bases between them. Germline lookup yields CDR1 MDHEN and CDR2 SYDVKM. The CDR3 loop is CASSLSSGGTEAFF. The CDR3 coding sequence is TGTGCCAGCAGTTTATCGTCCGGGGGGACTGAAGCTTTCTTT.

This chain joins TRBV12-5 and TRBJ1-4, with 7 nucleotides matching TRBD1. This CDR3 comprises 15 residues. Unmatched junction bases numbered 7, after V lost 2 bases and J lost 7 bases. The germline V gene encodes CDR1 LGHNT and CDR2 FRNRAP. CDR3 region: CASGLKGAGREKLFF. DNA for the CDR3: TGTGCTAGTGGTTTGAAGGGGGCCGGGCGTGAAAAACTGTTTTTT.

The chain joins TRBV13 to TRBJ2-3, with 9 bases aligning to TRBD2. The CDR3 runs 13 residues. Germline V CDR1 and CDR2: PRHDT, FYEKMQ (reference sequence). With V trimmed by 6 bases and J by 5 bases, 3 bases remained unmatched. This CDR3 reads CASRAGGLDTQYF. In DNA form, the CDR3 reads TGTGCCAGCAGGGCGGGGGGGTTAGATACGCAGTATTTT.